Given below is one T cell receptor (beta chain) in context. TCRdb's table, derived via immunoSEQ multiplex PCR, lists solely in-frame clones and lacks some. The sample gives about 460,000 clones, more than 70% of which show up once; 12% is in the top ten. This sample stems from a study of shared clonotypes between healthy human individuals. V lost 4 bases, J lost 2 bases, and 12 bases lay in between. In germline, CDR1 is SGDLS, CDR2 YYNGEE. This CDR3 contains 14 residues. The sequence was obtained from a woman aged 40 to 55 in good health. Some clones in this sample may be carry-over from other donors' samples. The rearrangement links TRBV9 to TRBJ1-1, with D uncertain. Sequenced: PBMCs. The CDR3 region is CASSPTTANTEAFF. Written as DNA, the CDR3 is TGTGCCAGCAGCCCAACGACCGCCAACACTGAAGCTTTCTTT. Using reference TRBV9 and TRBJ1-1 for the parts outside the CDR3, the full variable domain is DSGVTQTPKHLITATGQRVTLRCSPRSGDLSVYWYQQSLDQGLQFLIQYYNGEERAKGNILERFSAQQFPDLHSELNLSSLELGDSALYFCASSPTTANTEAFFGQGTRLTVV.